This entry describes one T cell receptor (beta chain). Its antigen has not been determined. No much larger clone exists at a distance of one base, and base qualities are not known. This sample was included in a study of OX40 agonist ivuxolimab in advanced cancers. Some background on the complete study: Ivuxolimab, which targeted the costimulatory receptor OX40 (CD134), was an agonistic, fully human IgG2 monoclonal antibody. Intravenous ivuxolimab was administered to patients every 2 weeks at six dose levels: 0.01, 0.1, 0.3, 1.5, 3 and 10 mg/kg. Among the approximately 50 dose-escalation patients, some 20 had hepatocellular carcinoma, roughly 15 melanoma, 9 renal cell carcinoma and 9 head and neck cancer. The dose-escalation cohort was over 70% male with a mean age of approximately 60 years, ranging from roughly 23 to 80. Prior anti-PD-1, anti-PD-L1 or anti-CTLA-4 therapy was permitted, and approximately 42% of dose-escalation patients had received checkpoint inhibitors. Partial responses occurred in three dose-escalation patients: two with cutaneous melanoma and one with hepatocellular carcinoma. The point of sequencing TCRbeta in the periphery was to test whether ivuxolimab changed TCR sequence diversity and drove clonal T-cell expansion. The monotherapy dose-escalation portion (N ≈ 50 patients) of the phase I ivuxolimab trial is reported in the paper.

To sequence the TCRbeta CDR3 region, genomic DNA was isolated from the sorted cells. The immunoSEQ Assay was used for sequencing of TCRbeta CDR3 regions. TCRdb provides this immuneACCESS table in a form limited to in-frame rearrangements. Some clones are lacking; in checked studies, under half of them reflect an unresolved V gene, and why the rest are absent is not known. The sample profile shows 15,000 to 20,000 clones; 86% of them were found once. The top ten constitute 0.69% of the sample. The trial excluded patients who had a history of autoimmune disease or who were on systemic immunosuppression. Peripheral blood for TCR sequencing was collected from all dose cohorts at baseline, on cycle 4 day 1, and on cycle 7 day 1. Samples were obtained from an open-label, multicenter, first-in-human phase I dose-escalation trial of ivuxolimab. Adults with locally advanced or metastatic head and neck squamous cell, hepatocellular, melanoma or renal cell carcinoma were enrolled in the trial. Before TCR sequencing, CD4+ T cells and CD8+ T cells from peripheral blood were sorted into separate populations.

The CDR3 measures 12 amino acids from cysteine to phenylalanine. Just CDR3 DNA is preserved here, 36 bases in frame from base 1. The germline V gene sets CDR1 to SGHAT and CDR2 to FQNNGV. Trimming costs V 1 base and J 4 bases, and their ends lie 2 bases apart. General conclusions and limits of the study: The antigen specificity of the clonally expanded peripheral T cells was not determined. At doses from 0.1 to 3.0 mg/kg, clonal expansion was seen in both CD4+ and CD8+ blood T cells between baseline and week 6. Low levels of normalized T-cell clonal expansion were also shown by some nonresponding patients. Partial responders in the 0.1-3.0 mg/kg groups had among the lowest normalized peripheral clonal expansion, especially among CD8+ T cells. After ivuxolimab, more expanded clones were found on average in CD8+ T cells than in CD4+ T cells.

This receptor was obtained from an adult with an advanced solid tumor such as melanoma, head and neck, liver or kidney cancer. The rearranged segments are TRBV11-2 and TRBJ1-3, with an unclear D gene assignment. The material was CD4+ or CD8+ T cells sorted from blood, obtained in a trial of the OX40 agonist ivuxolimab. CDR3 reads: CASSLAGNTIYF. The nucleotide sequence reads TGTGCCAGCAGCTTAGCGGGAAACACCATATATTTT.